The 22 T cell receptor beta chains listed next were all sequenced from one sample in a study of T cell responses to AZD1222 COVID-19 vaccine. Here immunoSEQ multiplex PCR was the method, and the copy in TCRdb shows in-frame clones only, minus some. The profile covers some 150,000 clones, with 88% appearing a single time and approximately 3.6% taken by the ten largest. The sequencing here drew on peripheral blood, taken on day 0 of MenACWY control vaccination. The receptors were gathered from an adult in good health.

This chain joins TRBV28 and TRBJ2-1; D might be TRBD2 (6 bases). CDR1 is MDHEN, CDR2 SYDVKM, per germline. This CDR3 spans 15 amino acids. With 4 bases removed from V and 7 bases from J, the gap between germline ends came to 17 bases. The CDR3: CASSSPGGGWNEQFF. CDR3 nucleotide sequence: TGTGCCAGCAGTTCCCCCGGGGGTGGGTGGAATGAGCAGTTCTTC.

The chain links TRBV12-3 or TRBV12-4 to TRBJ2-7, with TRBD1 as a possible D gene (5 bases). CDR3 length: 12 residues. V lost 4 bases and J 6 bases, leaving 10 bases between the germline ends. Here the CDR3 reads CASSYRFGEQYF. CDR3 DNA: TGTGCCAGCAGTTACAGGTTCGGCGAGCAGTACTTC.

This clone appeared a few times. V usage is TRBV7-2 and J usage is TRBJ2-1; the D gene is possibly TRBD2 (6 bases). Trimming took 8 bases from V and 2 from J, leaving 19 bases between them. The CDR3 extends over 16 amino acids. Looked up from germline, CDR1 is SGHTA and CDR2 is FQGNSA. For the CDR3, the DNA is TGTGCCAGCTTCAACGGTCTAGCGAGGACCTACAATGAGCAGTTCTTC. Its protein is CASFNGLARTYNEQFF.

The rearrangement links TRBV21-1 to TRBJ2-7. TRBV21-1 constitutes a pseudogene. The CDR3 consists of 14 residues. The CDR3 is CASSKAKFFYEQYF. The CDR3 DNA reads TGTGCCAGCAGCAAAGCGAAGTTTTTCTACGAGCAGTACTTC.

The rearrangement joins TRBV2 to TRBJ2-3; a possible D gene is TRBD2 (5 bases). The V end lost 5 bases, the J end lost 6 bases, and 12 bases lay between the germline ends. Per the germline V gene, CDR1 is SNHLY and CDR2 is FYNNEI. This CDR3 is 13 amino acids long. The DNA of the CDR3 is TGTGCCAGCAGTAGGGCCCCGGGGGATACGCAGTATTTT. Translation gives CASSRAPGDTQYF.

In DNA form, the CDR3 reads TGTGCCAGCTCACCACTACCCCCCGGGGGGTTGGACTATGGCTACACCTTC. Amino acid sequence: CASSPLPPGGLDYGYTF. V is TRBV18 and J is TRBJ1-2, with D perhaps TRBD1 (5 bases). The CDR3 has 17 amino acids. The germline V and J ends were trimmed by 1 base and 3 bases, with 18 bases remaining between them. The germline gives CDR1 KGHSH, CDR2 LQKENI.

The chain is built from TRBV5-4 and TRBJ1-4; no reliable D call. The CDR3 length is 12 residues. The germline V gene encodes CDR1 SGHNT and CDR2 YYREEE (reference sequence). The germline V and J ends were trimmed by 4 bases and 4 bases, with 5 bases remaining between them. CDR3 DNA: TGTGCCAGCAGCCGGCATAATGAAAAACTGTTTTTT. It specifies CASSRHNEKLFF. The full variable domain, completed using reference TRBV5-4 and TRBJ1-4, is ETGVTQSPTHLIKTRGQQVTLRCSSQSGHNTVSWYQQALGQGPQFIFQYYREEENGRGNFPPRFSGLQFPNYSSELNVNALELDDSALYLCASSRHNEKLFFGSGTQLSVL.

V is TRBV15 and J is TRBJ2-1, with a possible D match to TRBD2 (5 bases). Germline loops: CDR1 LNHNV, CDR2 YYDKDF (reference sequence). Trimming shortened V by 5 bases and J by 6 bases, and 11 bases separated the two germline ends. This CDR3 is 13 amino acids long. The CDR3 DNA follows: TGTGCCACCAGCCCGAGGGCCTTCAATGAGCAGTTCTTC. It specifies CATSPRAFNEQFF.

The J gene is TRBJ1-6, the V gene TRBV5-6; D gene uncertain. Trimming left V 5 bases short and J 7 bases short, with 13 bases between. The CDR3 is made up of 14 amino acids. From germline, CDR1 is SGHDT and CDR2 YYEEEE. CDR3 DNA sequence: TGTGCCAGCAGTCGGGTAGCGGGGAATTCACCCCTCCACTTT. This gives the protein CASSRVAGNSPLHF.

V is TRBV19 and J is TRBJ2-2; a weak D match, TRBD2 (5 bases). Looked up from germline, CDR1 is LNHDA and CDR2 is SQIVND (reference sequence). This CDR3 region has 17 residues. The V end lost 2 bases, the J end lost 1 base, and 14 bases lay between the germline ends. Here the CDR3 DNA reads TGTGCCAGTAGTATACCGCGAGATCGGGAGAACACCGGGGAGCTGTTTTTT. This encodes CASSIPRDRENTGELFF. The full variable domain, in which reference TRBV19 and TRBJ2-2 provide the parts outside the CDR3, is DGGITQSPKYLFRKEGQNVTLSCEQNLNHDAMYWYRQDPGQGLRLIYYSQIVNDFQKGDIAEGYSVSREKKESFPLTVTSAQKNPTAFYLCASSIPRDRENTGELFFGEGSRLTVL.

The chain couples TRBV25-1 to TRBJ1-1; TRBD1 matches 8 bases. The CDR3 is 15 residues long. CDR1 is MGHDK, CDR2 SYGVNS, per germline. V lost 5 bases, J lost 5 bases, and 10 bases stayed unmatched. The CDR3 nucleotides are TGTGCCAGCAGTCCCCGGACAGGGAGGATGACTGAAGCTTTCTTT. Amino acids: CASSPRTGRMTEAFF.

The V call is TRBV12-3 or TRBV12-4, the J call TRBJ1-1; unclear D gene. Trimming removed 3 bases from V and 4 bases from J, with 3 bases in between. There are 11 residues in the CDR3. CDR3 residues: CASSFSTEAFF. The CDR3 bases are TGTGCCAGCAGTTTCTCCACTGAAGCTTTCTTT.

DNA for the CDR3: TGTGCCACCAGCAGATACAGGTCGGGCACAGATACGCAGTATTTT. Amino acid sequence: CATSRYRSGTDTQYF. This chain uses TRBV15 with TRBJ2-3, with D possibly being TRBD1 (5 bases). There are 15 residues in the CDR3. Per germline, CDR1 LNHNV and CDR2 YYDKDF (reference sequence). The ends were cut back, 2 bases at V and 1 base at J, with 10 bases in the middle. The whole variable domain, remainder taken from reference TRBV15 and TRBJ2-3, is DAMVIQNPRYQVTQFGKPVTLSCSQTLNHNVMYWYQQKSSQAPKLLFHYYDKDFNNEADTPDNFQSRRPNTSFCFLDIRSPGLGDTAMYLCATSRYRSGTDTQYFGPGTRLTVL.

The rearrangement uses TRBV27 and TRBJ1-1; D may be TRBD1 (6 bases). The CDR3 contains 15 residues. Trimming shortened V by 6 bases and J by 5 bases, and 19 bases separated the two germline ends. Germline-derived CDR1 and CDR2 are MNHEY and SMNVEV (reference sequence). CDR3 loop: CASRALGGAKTEAFF. DNA for the CDR3: TGTGCCAGCAGAGCTCTAGGGGGGGCAAAGACTGAAGCTTTCTTT.

The chain uses TRBV3-1 (or the pseudogene TRBV3-2) and TRBJ2-1; 9 nucleotides align to TRBD2. The CDR3 contains 16 residues. CDR1 is LGHDT, CDR2 YNNKEL, per germline (reference sequence). V gave up 1 base and J gave up 7 bases; unmatched junction bases: 8. CDR3 in DNA: TGTGCCAGCAGCCAAGGTAGCGGGGGCCCCTTAAATGAGCAGTTCTTC. It translates to CASSQGSGGPLNEQFF.

The chain joins TRBV28 to TRBJ2-1; D is undetermined. CDR3 length equals 13 residues. Trimming removed 6 bases from V and 10 bases from J, with 16 bases in between. Germline CDR1 is MDHEN and CDR2 is SYDVKM. The CDR3 DNA follows: TGTGCCAGCAGATTCGCTAACCGTGGGGAGCAGTTCTTC. It yields the protein CASRFANRGEQFF.

This chain uses TRBV3-1 (or the pseudogene TRBV3-2) with TRBJ1-1; the D is unclear. The CDR3 loop spans 14 amino acids. Germline lookup yields CDR1 LGHDT and CDR2 YNNKEL (reference sequence). The V end was cut by 5 bases, the J end by 1 base, with 11 bases between. This CDR3 is CASSEGSGNTEAFF. The CDR3, as DNA: TGTGCCAGCAGCGAGGGTTCAGGGAACACTGAAGCTTTCTTT.

This chain connects TRBV4-1 to TRBJ1-2, with a weak D call TRBD1 (6 bases). The CDR3 has 15 amino acids. The V end lost 6 bases, the J end lost 4 bases, and 18 bases lay between the germline ends. Germline CDR1 MGHRA, CDR2 YSYEKL. CDR3 loop: CASRYEGGSSYGYTF. CDR3 nucleotide sequence: TGCGCCAGCAGATATGAGGGGGGCTCTAGCTATGGCTACACCTTC.

The chain has TRBV3-1 (or the pseudogene TRBV3-2) and TRBJ1-4; 9 bases agree with TRBD1. The V and J ends lost 4 bases and 6 bases, in that order; junction bases with no gene match: 18. CDR1 is LGHDT, CDR2 YNNKEL, per germline (reference sequence). The length of the CDR3 is 19 residues. DNA of the CDR3: TGTGCCAGCAGCCTCTACTCCGGGACAGGGAGGCTAAGGGATGAAAAACTGTTTTTT. Its translation: CASSLYSGTGRLRDEKLFF.

The V gene is TRBV19, the J gene TRBJ1-3; D not resolved. Germline V gene lookup returns CDR1 LNHDA and CDR2 SQIVND (reference sequence). Between the trimmed V and J ends, which lost 7 bases and 4 bases, there was a span of 14 bases. CDR3 length equals 14 residues. The chain's CDR3 is CASNQRREGNTIYF. The DNA of the CDR3 is TGTGCCAGTAATCAGAGGCGGGAGGGAAACACCATATATTTT.

The V call is TRBV2, the J call TRBJ2-2; 9 nucleotides line up with TRBD1. CDR1 is SNHLY and CDR2 is FYNNEI in the germline V gene. The CDR3 is 15 residues long. Trimming cost V 6 bases and J 2 bases; bases outside gene matches: 4. CDR3 nucleotides: TGTGCCAGCAGGAGGGACAGGGCAAACACCGGGGAGCTGTTTTTT. This encodes CASRRDRANTGELFF.

This chain links TRBV11-3 with TRBJ2-6; D remains ambiguous. Germline assignment: CDR1 SGHNT and CDR2 YENEEA. This CDR3 has 15 residues. V was shortened by 1 base and J by 0 bases, with 4 bases between the two germline ends. In nucleotides, the CDR3 is TGTGCCAGCAGCTTAGGTAACTCTGGGGCCAACGTCCTGACTTTC. Residues: CASSLGNSGANVLTF.